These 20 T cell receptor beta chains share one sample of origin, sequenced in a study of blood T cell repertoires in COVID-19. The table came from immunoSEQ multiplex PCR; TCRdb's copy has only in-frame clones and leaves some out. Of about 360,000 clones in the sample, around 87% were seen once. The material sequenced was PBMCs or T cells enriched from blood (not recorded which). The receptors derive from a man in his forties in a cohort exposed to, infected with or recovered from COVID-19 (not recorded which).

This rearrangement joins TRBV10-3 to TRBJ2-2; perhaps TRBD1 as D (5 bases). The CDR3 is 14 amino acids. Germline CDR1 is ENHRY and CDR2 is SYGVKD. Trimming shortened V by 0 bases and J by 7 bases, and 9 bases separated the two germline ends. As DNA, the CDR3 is TGTGCCATCAGTGAGTCCCGCCAGGGCGGGGAGCTGTTTTTT. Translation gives CAISESRQGGELFF.

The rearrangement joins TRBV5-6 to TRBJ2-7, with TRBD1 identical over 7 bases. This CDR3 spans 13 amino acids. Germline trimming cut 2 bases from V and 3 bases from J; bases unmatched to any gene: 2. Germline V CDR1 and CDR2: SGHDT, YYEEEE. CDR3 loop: CASSLRDSYEQYF. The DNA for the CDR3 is TGTGCCAGCAGCTTACGGGACAGCTACGAGCAGTACTTC. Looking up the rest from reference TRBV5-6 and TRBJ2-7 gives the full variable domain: DAGVTQSPTHLIKTRGQQVTLRCSPKSGHDTVSWYQQALGQGPQFIFQYYEEEERQRGNFPDRFSGHQFPNYSSELNVNALLLGDSALYLCASSLRDSYEQYFGPGTRLTVT.

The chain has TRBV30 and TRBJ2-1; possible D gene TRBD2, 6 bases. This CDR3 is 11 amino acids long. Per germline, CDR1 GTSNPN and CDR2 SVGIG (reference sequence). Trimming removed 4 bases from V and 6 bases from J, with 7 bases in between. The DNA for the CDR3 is TGTGCCTGGACTAGCGCCAATGAGCAGTTCTTC. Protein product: CAWTSANEQFF.

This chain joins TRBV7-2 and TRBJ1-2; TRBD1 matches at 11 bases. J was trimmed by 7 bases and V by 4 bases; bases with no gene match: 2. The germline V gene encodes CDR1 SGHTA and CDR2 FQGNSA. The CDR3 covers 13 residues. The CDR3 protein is CASSSGTGGGYTF. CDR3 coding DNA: TGTGCCAGCAGCTCCGGGACAGGGGGTGGCTACACCTTC.

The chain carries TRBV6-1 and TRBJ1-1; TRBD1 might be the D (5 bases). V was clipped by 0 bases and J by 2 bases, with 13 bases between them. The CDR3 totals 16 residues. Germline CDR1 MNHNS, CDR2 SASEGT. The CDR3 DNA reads TGTGCCAGCAGTGAAGCCCCGGGACTGCATAACACTGAAGCTTTCTTT. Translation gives CASSEAPGLHNTEAFF.

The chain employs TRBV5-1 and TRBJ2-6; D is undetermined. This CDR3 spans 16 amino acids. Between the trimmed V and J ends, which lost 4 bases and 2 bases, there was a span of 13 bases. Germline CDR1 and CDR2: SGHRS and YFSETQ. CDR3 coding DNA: TGCGCCAGCAGCCCGTCGTCGGGTGCTGGGGCCAACGTCCTGACTTTC. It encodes CASSPSSGAGANVLTF.

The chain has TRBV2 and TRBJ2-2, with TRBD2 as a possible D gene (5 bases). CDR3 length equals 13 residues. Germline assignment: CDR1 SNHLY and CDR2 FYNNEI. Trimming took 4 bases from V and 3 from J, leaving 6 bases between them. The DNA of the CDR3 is TGTGCCAGCAGTGTGCGGGACACCGGGGAGCTGTTTTTT. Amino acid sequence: CASSVRDTGELFF.

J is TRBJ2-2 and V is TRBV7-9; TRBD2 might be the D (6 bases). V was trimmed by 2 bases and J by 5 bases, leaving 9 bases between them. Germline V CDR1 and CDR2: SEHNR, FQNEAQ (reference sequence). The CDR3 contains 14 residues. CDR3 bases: TGTGCCAGCAGCTTAAGGAGGGATACCGGGGAGCTGTTTTTT. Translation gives CASSLRRDTGELFF.

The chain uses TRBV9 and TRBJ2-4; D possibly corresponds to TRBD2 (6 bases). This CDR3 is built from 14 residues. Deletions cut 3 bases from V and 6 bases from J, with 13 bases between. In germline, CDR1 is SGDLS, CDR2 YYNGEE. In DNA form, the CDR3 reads TGTGCCAGCAGCGGGGGACTGGTGGGAAACATTCAGTACTTC. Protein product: CASSGGLVGNIQYF.

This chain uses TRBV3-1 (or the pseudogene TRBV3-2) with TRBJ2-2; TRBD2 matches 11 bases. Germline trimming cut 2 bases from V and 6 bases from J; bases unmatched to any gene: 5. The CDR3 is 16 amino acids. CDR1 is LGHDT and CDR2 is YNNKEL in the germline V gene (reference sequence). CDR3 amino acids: CASSQQLAGVSGELFF. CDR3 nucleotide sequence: TGTGCCAGCAGCCAACAACTAGCGGGAGTTTCCGGGGAGCTGTTTTTT.

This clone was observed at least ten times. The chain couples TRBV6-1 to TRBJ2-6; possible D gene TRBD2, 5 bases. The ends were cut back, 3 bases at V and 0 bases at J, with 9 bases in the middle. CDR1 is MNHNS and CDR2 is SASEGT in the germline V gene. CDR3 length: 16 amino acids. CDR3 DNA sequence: TGTGCCAGCAGTGAGGGAGCTGGCTCTGGGGCCAACGTCCTGACTTTC. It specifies CASSEGAGSGANVLTF.

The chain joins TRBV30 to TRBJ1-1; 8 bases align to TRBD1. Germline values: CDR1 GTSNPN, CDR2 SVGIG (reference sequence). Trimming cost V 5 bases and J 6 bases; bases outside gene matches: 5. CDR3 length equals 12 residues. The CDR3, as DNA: TGTGCCTGGGGACAGGGTGGCGCTGAAGCTTTCTTT. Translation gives CAWGQGGAEAFF.

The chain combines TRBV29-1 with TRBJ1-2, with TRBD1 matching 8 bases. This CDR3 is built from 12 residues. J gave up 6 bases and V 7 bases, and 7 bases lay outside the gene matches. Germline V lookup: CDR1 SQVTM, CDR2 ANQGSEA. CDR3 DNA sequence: TGCAGCGCCACAGACAGGGGAGATGGCTACACCTTC. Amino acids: CSATDRGDGYTF. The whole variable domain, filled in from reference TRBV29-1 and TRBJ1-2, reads SAVISQKPSRDICQRGTSLTIQCQVDSQVTMMFWYRQQPGQSLTLIATANQGSEATYESGFVIDKFPISRPNLTFSTLTVSNMSPEDSSIYLCSATDRGDGYTFGSGTRLTVV.

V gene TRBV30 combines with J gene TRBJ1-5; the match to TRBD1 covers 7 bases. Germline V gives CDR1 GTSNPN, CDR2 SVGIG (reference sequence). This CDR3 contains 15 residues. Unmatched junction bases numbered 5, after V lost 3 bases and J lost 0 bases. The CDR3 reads CAWSKGTDSNQPQHF. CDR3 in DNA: TGTGCCTGGAGCAAAGGGACAGATAGCAATCAGCCCCAGCATTTT.

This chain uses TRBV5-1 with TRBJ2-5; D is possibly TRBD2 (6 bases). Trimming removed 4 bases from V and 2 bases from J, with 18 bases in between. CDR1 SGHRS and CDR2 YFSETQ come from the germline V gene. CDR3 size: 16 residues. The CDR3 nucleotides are TGCGCCAGCAGCCGGAGGGGTAGCGGCCCTCAAGAGACCCAGTACTTC. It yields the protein CASSRRGSGPQETQYF.

CDR3 sequence reads: CASKGTSGYNEQFF. DNA for the CDR3: TGTGCCAGCAAAGGGACTAGCGGTTACAATGAGCAGTTCTTC. V is TRBV28 and J is TRBJ2-1, with 11 bases lining up with TRBD2. This CDR3 contains 14 residues. Germline-derived CDR1 and CDR2 are MDHEN and SYDVKM. V was clipped by 7 bases and J by 4 bases; unmatched bases: 3. Based on the CDR3 plus reference TRBV28 and TRBJ2-1, the full variable domain is DVKVTQSSRYLVKRTGEKVFLECVQDMDHENMFWYRQDPGLGLRLIYFSYDVKMKEKGDIPEGYSVSREKKERFSLILESASTNQTSMYLCASKGTSGYNEQFFGPGTRLTVL.

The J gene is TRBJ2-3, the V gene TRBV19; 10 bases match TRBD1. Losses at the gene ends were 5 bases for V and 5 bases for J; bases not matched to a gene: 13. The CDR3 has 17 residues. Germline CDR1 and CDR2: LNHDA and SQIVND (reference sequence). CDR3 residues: CASSPRDRGRRGDTQYF. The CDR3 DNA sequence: TGTGCCAGTAGTCCCCGGGACAGGGGACGACGGGGAGATACGCAGTATTTT.

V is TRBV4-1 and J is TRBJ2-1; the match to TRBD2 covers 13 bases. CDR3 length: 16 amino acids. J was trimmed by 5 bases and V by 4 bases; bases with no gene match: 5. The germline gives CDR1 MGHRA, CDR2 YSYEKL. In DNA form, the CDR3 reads TGCGCCAGCAGCCGAACCGGGACTAGCGGGAACAATGAGCAGTTCTTC. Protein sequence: CASSRTGTSGNNEQFF.

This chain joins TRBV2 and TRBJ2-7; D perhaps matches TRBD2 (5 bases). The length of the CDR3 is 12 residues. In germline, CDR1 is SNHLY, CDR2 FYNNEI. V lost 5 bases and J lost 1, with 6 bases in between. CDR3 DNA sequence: TGTGCCAGCAGTACGGGGTCCTACGAGCAGTACTTC. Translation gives CASSTGSYEQYF.

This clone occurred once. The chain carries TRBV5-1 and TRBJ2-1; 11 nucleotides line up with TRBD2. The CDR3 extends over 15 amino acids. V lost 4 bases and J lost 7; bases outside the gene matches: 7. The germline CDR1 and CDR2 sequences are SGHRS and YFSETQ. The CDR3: CASSQLAGAGNEQFF. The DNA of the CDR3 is TGCGCCAGCAGCCAACTAGCGGGAGCGGGAAATGAGCAGTTCTTC. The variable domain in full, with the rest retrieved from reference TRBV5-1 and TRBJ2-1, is KAGVTQTPRYLIKTRGQQVTLSCSPISGHRSVSWYQQTPGQGLQFLFEYFSETQRNKGNFPGRFSGRQFSNSRSEMNVSTLELGDSALYLCASSQLAGAGNEQFFGPGTRLTVL.